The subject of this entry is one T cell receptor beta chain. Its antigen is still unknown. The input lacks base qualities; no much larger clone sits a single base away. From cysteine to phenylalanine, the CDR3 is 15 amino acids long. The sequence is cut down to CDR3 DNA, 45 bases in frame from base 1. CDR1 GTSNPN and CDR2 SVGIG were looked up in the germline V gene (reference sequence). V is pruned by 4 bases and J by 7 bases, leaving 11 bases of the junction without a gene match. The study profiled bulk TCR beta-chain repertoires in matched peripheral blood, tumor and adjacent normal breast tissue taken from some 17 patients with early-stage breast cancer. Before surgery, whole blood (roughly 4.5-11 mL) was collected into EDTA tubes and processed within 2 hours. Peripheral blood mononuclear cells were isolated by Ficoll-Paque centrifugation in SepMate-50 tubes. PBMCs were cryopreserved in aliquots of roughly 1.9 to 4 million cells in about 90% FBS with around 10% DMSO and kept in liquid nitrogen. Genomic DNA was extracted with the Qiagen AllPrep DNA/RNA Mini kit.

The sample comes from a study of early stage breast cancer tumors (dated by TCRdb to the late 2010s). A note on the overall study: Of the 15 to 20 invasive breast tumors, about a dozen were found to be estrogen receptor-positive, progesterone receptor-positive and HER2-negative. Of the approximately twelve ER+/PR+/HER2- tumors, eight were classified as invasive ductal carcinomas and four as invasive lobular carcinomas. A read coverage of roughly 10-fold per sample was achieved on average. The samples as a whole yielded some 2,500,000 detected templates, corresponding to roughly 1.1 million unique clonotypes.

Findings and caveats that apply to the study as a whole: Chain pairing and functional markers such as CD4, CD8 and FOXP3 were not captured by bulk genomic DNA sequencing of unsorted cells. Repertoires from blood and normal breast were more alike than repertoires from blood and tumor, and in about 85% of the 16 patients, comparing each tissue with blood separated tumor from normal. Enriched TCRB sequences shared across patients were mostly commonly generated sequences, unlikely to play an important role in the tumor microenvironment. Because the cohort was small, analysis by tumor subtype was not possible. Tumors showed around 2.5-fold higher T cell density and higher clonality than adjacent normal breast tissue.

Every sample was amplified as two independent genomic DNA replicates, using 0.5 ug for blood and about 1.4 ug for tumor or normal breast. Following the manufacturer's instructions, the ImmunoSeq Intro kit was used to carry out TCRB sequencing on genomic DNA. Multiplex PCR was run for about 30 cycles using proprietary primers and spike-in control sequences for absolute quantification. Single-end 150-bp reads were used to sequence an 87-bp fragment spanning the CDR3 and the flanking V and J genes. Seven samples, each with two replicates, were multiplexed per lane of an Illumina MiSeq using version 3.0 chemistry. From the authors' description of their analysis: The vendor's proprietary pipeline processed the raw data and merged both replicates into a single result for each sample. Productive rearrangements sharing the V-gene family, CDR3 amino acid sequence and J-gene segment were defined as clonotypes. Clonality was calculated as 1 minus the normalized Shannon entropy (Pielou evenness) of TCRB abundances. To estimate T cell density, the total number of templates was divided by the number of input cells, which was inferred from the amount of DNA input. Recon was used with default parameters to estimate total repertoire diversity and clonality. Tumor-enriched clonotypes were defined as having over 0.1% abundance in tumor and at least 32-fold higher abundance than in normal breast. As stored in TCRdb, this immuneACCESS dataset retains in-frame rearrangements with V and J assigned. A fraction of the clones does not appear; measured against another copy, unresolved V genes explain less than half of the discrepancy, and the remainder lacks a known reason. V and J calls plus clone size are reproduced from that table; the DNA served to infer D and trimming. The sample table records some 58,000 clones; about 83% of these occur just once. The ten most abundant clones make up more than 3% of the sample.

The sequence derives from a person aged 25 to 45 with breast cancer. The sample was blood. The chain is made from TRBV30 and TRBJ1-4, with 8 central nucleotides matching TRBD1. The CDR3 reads CAWKGQVSLAEKLFF. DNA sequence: TGTGCCTGGAAGGGACAGGTTTCGCTTGCTGAAAAACTGTTTTTT.